The rows below give T cell receptor beta chains drawn from one sample of a study of regulatory T cells in long-lasting Graves disease. MiXCR, applied by TCRdb to the multiplex PCR reads, yields one record per CDR3 protein. This sample has some 220,000 distinct CDR3 sequences, with roughly 19% found just once. The sample was also linked to a second study, of T cells in Graves' hyperthyroidism and ophthalmopathy.

The starting material was peripheral blood mononuclear cells (PBMCs), obtained at new diagnosis, from a patient treated with antithyroid drugs. Source of these receptors: a woman in her 30s with Graves disease. Each CDR3 is given with its conserved first and last residue. The D gene is left open where the match is weak. Clone size is stated in some rows and not others, as once, few, many or a class when expanded.

clone_size: many; j_call: TRBJ2-7; v_call: TRBV20-1; d_call: NA; cdr3_aa: CSAIPETSYEQYF; cdr3_nt: TGCAGTGCAATACCGGAAACCTCCTACGAGCAGTACTTC
clone_size: NA; j_call: TRBJ2-1; v_call: TRBV7-3; d_call: TRBD2; cdr3_aa: CAKGGGLAYNEQFF; cdr3_nt: TGTGCCAAGGGGGGGGGACTAGCCTACAATGAGCAGTTCTTC
clone_size: few; j_call: TRBJ2-6; v_call: TRBV6-1; d_call: TRBD1; cdr3_aa: CASSTGVGANVLTF; cdr3_nt: TGTGCCAGCAGTACAGGGGTCGGGGCCAACGTCCTGACTTTC
clone_size: few; j_call: TRBJ2-4; v_call: TRBV20-1; d_call: TRBD2; cdr3_aa: CSARPKLAGVKNIQYF; cdr3_nt: TGCAGTGCTAGACCTAAACTAGCGGGAGTCAAAAACATTCAGTACTTC
clone_size: NA; j_call: TRBJ2-5; v_call: TRBV9; d_call: TRBD2; cdr3_aa: CASSAGGAGETQYF; cdr3_nt: TGTGCCAGCAGCGCCGGGGGGGCCGGGGAGACCCAGTACTTC
clone_size: many; j_call: TRBJ1-2; v_call: TRBV28; d_call: NA; cdr3_aa: CASSFNRVYGYTF; cdr3_nt: TGTGCCAGCAGCTTCAACAGGGTGTATGGCTACACCTTC
clone_size: many; j_call: TRBJ2-3; v_call: TRBV19; d_call: TRBD2; cdr3_aa: CASSNGRRTTDTQYF; cdr3_nt: TGTGCCAGTAGTAACGGGAGGAGGACCACAGATACGCAGTATTTT
clone_size: few; j_call: TRBJ2-7; v_call: TRBV6-1; d_call: TRBD1; cdr3_aa: CASGTRGQQFYEQYF; cdr3_nt: TGTGCCAGCGGGACCCGGGGACAGCAGTTTTACGAGCAGTACTTC
clone_size: many; j_call: TRBJ2-2; v_call: TRBV19; d_call: TRBD1; cdr3_aa: CASKQGASTGELFF; cdr3_nt: TGTGCCAGCAAACAGGGGGCCTCCACCGGGGAGCTGTTTTTT
clone_size: many; j_call: TRBJ2-6; v_call: TRBV2; d_call: TRBD2; cdr3_aa: CARQGLAGASGANVLTF; cdr3_nt: TGTGCCCGACAGGGACTAGCGGGAGCGTCTGGGGCCAACGTCCTGACTTTC
clone_size: NA; j_call: TRBJ1-2; v_call: TRBV12-3/TRBV12-4; d_call: TRBD1; cdr3_aa: CASSLGQGPNYGYTF; cdr3_nt: TGTGCCAGCAGCCTTGGACAGGGGCCAAACTATGGCTACACCTTC
clone_size: many; j_call: TRBJ1-5; v_call: TRBV30; d_call: NA; cdr3_aa: CAWSPGEVGNQPQHF; cdr3_nt: TGTGCCTGGAGCCCCGGGGAGGTAGGCAATCAGCCCCAGCATTTT
clone_size: many; j_call: TRBJ2-7; v_call: TRBV7-9; d_call: NA; cdr3_aa: CASSLAGPPGF; cdr3_nt: TGTGCCAGCAGCTTAGCGGGTCCGCCGGGCTTC
clone_size: NA; j_call: TRBJ2-5; v_call: TRBV4-1; d_call: TRBD2; cdr3_aa: CASRRTSGDHQETQYF; cdr3_nt: TGCGCCAGCAGACGGACTAGCGGAGATCATCAAGAGACCCAGTACTTC
clone_size: few; j_call: TRBJ1-2; v_call: TRBV5-1; d_call: NA; cdr3_aa: CASSQGGDRGYGYTF; cdr3_nt: TGCGCCAGCAGCCAGGGCGGGGATCGGGGGTATGGCTACACCTTC
clone_size: many; j_call: TRBJ1-1; v_call: TRBV14; d_call: NA; cdr3_aa: CASSQTGLGAEAFF; cdr3_nt: TGTGCCAGCAGCCAAACAGGCCTGGGGGCTGAAGCTTTCTTT
clone_size: many; j_call: TRBJ1-4; v_call: TRBV2; d_call: TRBD1; cdr3_aa: CASRRGQTNEKLFF; cdr3_nt: TGTGCCAGCAGAAGGGGGCAGACTAATGAAAAACTGTTTTTT
clone_size: many; j_call: TRBJ2-2; v_call: TRBV7-9; d_call: TRBD2; cdr3_aa: CASTNGGGAGELFF; cdr3_nt: TGTGCCAGCACCAATGGGGGAGGGGCCGGGGAGCTGTTTTTT
clone_size: many; j_call: TRBJ1-2; v_call: TRBV28; d_call: NA; cdr3_aa: CASSFGRVVGYTF; cdr3_nt: TGTGCCAGCAGTTTCGGCAGGGTGGTTGGCTACACCTTC
clone_size: many; j_call: TRBJ1-2; v_call: TRBV6-1; d_call: TRBD1; cdr3_aa: CASSEGQNYGYTF; cdr3_nt: TGTGCCAGCAGTGAGGGACAGAACTATGGCTACACCTTC
clone_size: few; j_call: TRBJ1-1; v_call: TRBV7-2; d_call: NA; cdr3_aa: CASTQQAGRTEAFF; cdr3_nt: TGTGCCAGCACCCAGCAGGCAGGGAGGACTGAAGCTTTCTTT
clone_size: many; j_call: TRBJ2-4; v_call: TRBV7-6; d_call: NA; cdr3_aa: CASSPGGEGKNIQYF; cdr3_nt: TGTGCCAGCAGTCCGGGGGGCGAGGGCAAAAACATTCAGTACTTC
clone_size: NA; j_call: TRBJ1-1; v_call: TRBV12-3/TRBV12-4; d_call: NA; cdr3_aa: CASSRNREKNTEAFF; cdr3_nt: TGTGCCAGCAGTCGCAACAGGGAGAAAAACACTGAAGCTTTCTTT
clone_size: many; j_call: TRBJ2-1; v_call: TRBV29-1; d_call: NA; cdr3_aa: CSVAQAEDSSYNEQFF; cdr3_nt: TGCAGCGTTGCACAGGCGGAGGACAGTAGCTACAATGAGCAGTTCTTC
clone_size: NA; j_call: TRBJ1-5; v_call: TRBV12-3/TRBV12-4; d_call: NA; cdr3_aa: CASSRSSGGGDQPQHF; cdr3_nt: TGTGCCAGCAGCCGGTCGTCCGGGGGAGGAGATCAGCCCCAGCATTTT
clone_size: NA; j_call: TRBJ2-1; v_call: TRBV11-2; d_call: NA; cdr3_aa: CASSPWANEQFF; cdr3_nt: TGTGCCAGCAGCCCCTGGGCCAATGAGCAGTTCTTC
clone_size: NA; j_call: TRBJ1-6; v_call: TRBV30; d_call: NA; cdr3_aa: CAWSDPQESSSPLHF; cdr3_nt: TGTGCCTGGAGTGACCCACAGGAGTCCTCTTCACCCCTCCACTTT
clone_size: many; j_call: TRBJ2-1; v_call: TRBV12-3/TRBV12-4; d_call: TRBD2; cdr3_aa: CASSLIAGANEQFF; cdr3_nt: TGTGCCAGCAGTTTGATAGCGGGTGCCAATGAGCAGTTCTTC
clone_size: NA; j_call: TRBJ2-5; v_call: TRBV10-3; d_call: TRBD2; cdr3_aa: CAIRQREGQETQYF; cdr3_nt: TGTGCCATCAGACAGCGGGAGGGACAAGAGACCCAGTACTTC
clone_size: many; j_call: TRBJ2-1; v_call: TRBV5-5; d_call: TRBD2; cdr3_aa: CASSLGLAGHNEQFF; cdr3_nt: TGTGCCAGCAGCTTGGGACTAGCGGGGCACAATGAGCAGTTCTTC
clone_size: many; j_call: TRBJ2-1; v_call: TRBV28; d_call: TRBD2; cdr3_aa: CASNGGSGDEQFF; cdr3_nt: TGTGCCAGCAATGGCGGGAGCGGGGATGAGCAGTTCTTC
clone_size: few; j_call: TRBJ2-7; v_call: TRBV7-2; d_call: NA; cdr3_aa: CASSFRAGSYERYF; cdr3_nt: TGTGCCAGCAGCTTCAGAGCGGGCTCCTACGAGCGGTACTTC
clone_size: NA; j_call: TRBJ2-7; v_call: TRBV6-2/TRBV6-3; d_call: NA; cdr3_aa: CASSSQQHEQYF; cdr3_nt: TGTGCCAGCAGTTCCCAGCAACACGAGCAGTACTTC
clone_size: many; j_call: TRBJ1-4; v_call: TRBV28; d_call: NA; cdr3_aa: CASSGGGSGEKLFF; cdr3_nt: TGTGCCAGCAGTGGCGGAGGCTCTGGGGAAAAACTGTTTTTT
clone_size: many; j_call: TRBJ2-1; v_call: TRBV7-3; d_call: TRBD2; cdr3_aa: CASSSETSGAAYNEQFF; cdr3_nt: TGTGCCAGCAGCTCAGAGACTAGCGGGGCTGCCTACAATGAGCAGTTCTTC
clone_size: many; j_call: TRBJ1-2; v_call: TRBV11-3; d_call: NA; cdr3_aa: CASSSLISSNGYTF; cdr3_nt: TGTGCCAGCAGCTCTCTGATCAGTTCTAATGGCTACACCTTC
clone_size: many; j_call: TRBJ2-3; v_call: TRBV27; d_call: TRBD2; cdr3_aa: CASSFFAGGTTDTQYF; cdr3_nt: TGTGCCAGCAGTTTTTTCGCGGGGGGGACCACAGATACGCAGTATTTT
clone_size: many; j_call: TRBJ2-7; v_call: TRBV6-1; d_call: TRBD1; cdr3_aa: CATQDRLPDYEQYF; cdr3_nt: TGTGCCACCCAGGACAGGCTACCCGACTACGAGCAGTACTTC
clone_size: many; j_call: TRBJ1-2; v_call: TRBV4-1; d_call: TRBD1; cdr3_aa: CASSQDDRDYGYTF; cdr3_nt: TGCGCCAGCAGCCAAGATGACAGGGACTATGGCTACACCTTC
clone_size: NA; j_call: TRBJ2-7; v_call: TRBV12-3/TRBV12-4; d_call: NA; cdr3_aa: CASSLAETVRYEQYF; cdr3_nt: TGTGCCAGCAGTTTAGCGGAAACAGTTCGCTACGAGCAGTACTTC
clone_size: many; j_call: TRBJ2-7; v_call: TRBV30; d_call: NA; cdr3_aa: CAWTNRDKISYEQYF; cdr3_nt: TGTGCCTGGACGAACCGGGACAAAATTTCCTACGAGCAGTACTTC
clone_size: few; j_call: TRBJ1-4; v_call: TRBV19; d_call: NA; cdr3_aa: CASSMAGVSREKLFF; cdr3_nt: TGTGCCAGTAGTATGGCGGGGGTTTCACGAGAAAAACTGTTTTTT
clone_size: few; j_call: TRBJ1-1; v_call: TRBV3-1; d_call: NA; cdr3_aa: CASSQEIGPSEAFF; cdr3_nt: TGTGCCAGCAGCCAAGAGATCGGACCCTCTGAAGCTTTCTTT
clone_size: many; j_call: TRBJ1-3; v_call: TRBV7-9; d_call: NA; cdr3_aa: CASSPSGNTIYF; cdr3_nt: TGTGCCAGCAGCCCCTCTGGAAACACCATATATTTT